The 5 T cell receptor beta chains reported below all come from one sample, sequenced in a study of shared clonotypes between healthy human individuals. TCRdb keeps only in-frame clones here, not all; method: immunoSEQ multiplex PCR. Seen here are about 680,000 clones, around 67% observed once, and the top ten hold 1.5% to 2%. Material: memory CD4+ T cells sorted from blood. Described subset: CD45RA-negative fraction. These receptors were obtained from a woman aged 30 to 39 in good health.

The chain recombines TRBV5-1 with TRBJ2-3, with 8 positions matching TRBD2. CDR3 length equals 16 residues. Trimming cost V 0 bases and J 4 bases; bases outside gene matches: 7. Germline V CDR1 and CDR2: SGHRS, YFSETQ. DNA of the CDR3: TGCGCCAGCAGCTTGGCGGGGGGGCAGGTCTCAGATACGCAGTATTTT. It is translated as CASSLAGGQVSDTQYF.

The V and J genes are TRBV6-1 and TRBJ1-4; a possible D gene is TRBD1 (6 bases). The V and J ends lost 7 bases and 0 bases respectively, with 9 bases between them. The germline gives CDR1 MNHNS, CDR2 SASEGT. CDR3 size: 14 residues. CDR3 sequence (DNA): TGTGCCAGCACAGGACAGACAACTAATGAAAAACTGTTTTTT. It translates to CASTGQTTNEKLFF.

J is TRBJ2-1 and V is TRBV28; 15 bases align to TRBD2. CDR3 size: 17 residues. Germline V gives CDR1 MDHEN, CDR2 SYDVKM. With 8 bases clipped from V and 5 bases from J, the junction kept 10 bases outside the gene matches. In DNA, the CDR3 is TGTGCCAGCGGCTCCGGGACTAGCGGGAGGACTAACAATGAGCAGTTCTTC. It codes for CASGSGTSGRTNNEQFF.

This chain connects TRBV18 to TRBJ2-1; TRBD2 is a possible D gene (5 bases). The CDR3 is made up of 15 amino acids. Trimming stripped 4 bases from V and 0 bases from J, with 10 bases between. The V gene's germline CDR1 is KGHSH and CDR2 LQKENI. CDR3 sequence reads: CASSQVGSSYNEQFF. CDR3 nucleotides: TGTGCCAGCTCACAGGTGGGGAGCTCCTACAATGAGCAGTTCTTC. The full variable domain, its missing parts supplied by reference TRBV18 and TRBJ2-1, is NAGVMQNPRHLVRRRGQEARLRCSPMKGHSHVYWYRQLPEEGLKFMVYLQKENIIDESGMPKERFSAEFPKEGPSILRIQQVVRGDSAAYFCASSQVGSSYNEQFFGPGTRLTVL.

This rearrangement joins TRBV15 to TRBJ2-7; 10 nucleotides match TRBD2. J was trimmed by 7 bases and V by 1 base; bases with no gene match: 7. Looked up from germline, CDR1 is LNHNV and CDR2 is YYDKDF (reference sequence). This CDR3 comprises 15 residues. The CDR3 sequence is CATSRASSGREEQYF. CDR3 sequence (DNA): TGTGCCACCAGCAGAGCGTCTAGCGGGAGAGAAGAGCAGTACTTC.